Presented here are 19 T cell receptor beta chains from one specimen sequenced in a study of blood T cells in healthy people across ages (dated by TCRdb to the mid-2010s). Libraries were constructed by 5' RACE. The run used an Illumina HiSeq 2500. A second PCR of about 7 to 12 cycles was run with a J-beta primer mix and a sample-barcoded 5' primer. The public reads were quality trimmed at Q25 with fastp and then assembled into clones with MiXCR by TCRdb, keeping productive beta chains. All rows with the same CDR3 protein become a single entry with the most common DNA and genes. The sample table records hundreds of thousands of distinct CDR3 sequences; approximately 30% of these occur just once. About 15% of the sample rests with the top ten. The sample consisted of blood. The receptors derive from a woman aged 80 or over in good health.

As concerns this clonotype: A single base separates this from a much larger clone, so it may be a read error. The chain uses TRBV7-3 and TRBJ2-1; 9 bases fit TRBD2. CDR1 and CDR2 (germline): SGHTA, FQGTGA. The CDR3 covers 15 residues. The CDR3 nucleotides are TGTGCCAGCAGCTTAAGCGGGGGGGCAATAAATGAGCACTACTTC. Encoded protein: CASSLSGGAINEHYF. The full variable domain, with the rest looked up from reference TRBV7-3 and TRBJ2-1, is GAGVSQTPSNKVTEKGKYVELRCDPISGHTALYWYRQSLGQGPEFLIYFQGTGAADDSGLPNDRFFAVRPEGSVSTLKIQRTERGDSAVYLCASSLSGGAINEHYFGPGTRLTVL.

The rearrangement links TRBV7-2 to TRBJ1-5; D possibly corresponds to TRBD1 (6 bases). Between the trimmed V and J ends, which lost 3 bases and 3 bases, there was a span of 9 bases. Germline values: CDR1 SGHTA, CDR2 FQGNSA. The CDR3 spans 14 residues. The chain's CDR3 is CASSLGHLNQPQHF. The CDR3 nucleotides are TGTGCCAGCAGCTTGGGACACCTCAATCAGCCCCAGCATTTT.

The chain carries TRBV7-2 and TRBJ1-2; 7 positions match TRBD1. The CDR3 has 15 amino acids. The V and J ends lost 5 bases and 4 bases, in that order; junction bases with no gene match: 10. Germline V CDR1 and CDR2: SGHTA, FQGNSA. The CDR3 is CASSPRTGSSYGYTF. The CDR3 DNA sequence: TGTGCCAGCAGCCCTCGGACAGGTAGCTCCTATGGCTACACCTTC.

This clonotype came up many times. The genes are TRBV28 and TRBJ2-7; D remains ambiguous. CDR1 and CDR2 from the germline V gene are MDHEN and SYDVKM. The CDR3 runs 14 residues. V was shortened by 5 bases and J by 2 bases, with 13 bases between the two germline ends. The CDR3 coding sequence is TGTGCCAGCAGTCACCATGACCAAGCCTACGAGCAGTACTTC. Amino acid sequence: CASSHHDQAYEQYF.

This clonotype was detected many times. The gene calls are TRBV20-1 and TRBJ2-1, with 9 bases matching TRBD2. Per the germline V gene, CDR1 is DFQATT and CDR2 is SNEGSKA (reference sequence). J was trimmed by 4 bases and V by 1 base; bases with no gene match: 8. This CDR3 is built from 16 residues. CDR3 DNA sequence: TGCAGTGCTAGAGCGGGAGCGGGGGGACAATACAATGAGCAGTTCTTC. Amino acid sequence: CSARAGAGGQYNEQFF.

Only a few counts were recorded for this clonotype. V is TRBV10-3 and J is TRBJ2-7; tentatively, D is TRBD1 (6 bases). CDR3 length equals 14 residues. Germline-derived CDR1 and CDR2 are ENHRY and SYGVKD. Deletions cut 4 bases from V and 2 bases from J, with 12 bases between. DNA of the CDR3: TGTGCCATCAGTGGGACGGGACAAACCTACGAGCAGTACTTC. The encoded protein is CAISGTGQTYEQYF.

The chain uses TRBV6-2 or TRBV6-3 and TRBJ1-5; D gene ambiguous. V gave up 6 bases and J gave up 2 bases, with 17 bases separating them. The germline gives CDR1 MNHEY, CDR2 SVGEGT. The CDR3 is made up of 16 amino acids. CDR3 in DNA: TGTGCCAGCAGCGACCTAGTGGAAATTGGCAATCAGCCCCAGCATTTT. Amino acids: CASSDLVEIGNQPQHF.

The chain is built from TRBV3-1 and TRBJ1-5; D uncertain. CDR3 length: 13 residues. Germline V gives CDR1 LGHDT, CDR2 YNNKEL (reference sequence). The germline V and J ends were trimmed by 2 bases and 2 bases, with 4 bases remaining between them. The CDR3 is CASSQTRNQPQHF. In nucleotides, the CDR3 is TGTGCCAGCAGCCAAACCCGCAATCAGCCCCAGCATTTT. The complete variable domain, with remaining parts taken from reference TRBV3-1 and TRBJ1-5, reads DTAVSQTPKYLVTQMGNDKSIKCEQNLGHDTMYWYKQDSKKFLKIMFSYNNKELIINETVPNRFSPKSPDKAHLNLHINSLELGDSAVYFCASSQTRNQPQHFGDGTRLSIL.

V gene TRBV7-6 combines with J gene TRBJ2-1; either TRBD1 or TRBD2 may fit D (5 bases each). CDR1 SGHVS and CDR2 FNYEAQ come from the germline V gene. The CDR3 runs to 13 residues. Trimming took off 5 bases at V and 9 bases at J, with 14 bases between the two ends. The CDR3 bases are TGTGCCAGCAGCGTCGTCCCCGGGACTGAGCAGTTCTTC. Residues: CASSVVPGTEQFF.

This clonotype appeared many times. This rearrangement joins TRBV5-6 to TRBJ2-7; no definite D call. Deletions cut 1 base from V and 7 bases from J, with 9 bases between. The CDR3 is 12 amino acids. Germline assignment: CDR1 SGHDT and CDR2 YYEEEE. CDR3 in amino acids: CASSLPKSEQYF. In DNA form, the CDR3 reads TGTGCCAGCAGCTTGCCGAAAAGTGAGCAGTACTTC.

This clonotype was counted between two and nine times. A much larger clone lies a single base off, so this may be a read error. The chain uses TRBV10-3 and TRBJ2-7, with 7 bases aligning to TRBD2. The CDR3 consists of 13 residues. Germline CDR1 is ENHRY and CDR2 is SYGVKD. Trimming removed 7 bases from V and 10 bases from J; junction bases left unmatched: 13. The CDR3: CAINPGEGEAQYF. The CDR3 nucleotides are TGTGCCATCAACCCCGGGGAGGGAGAGGCCCAGTACTTC.

As regards this clonotype: Sequence at one end of the junction differs from germline and may be a read error. The J gene is TRBJ1-2, the V gene TRBV2; no clear D. This CDR3 spans 13 amino acids. Germline values: CDR1 SNHLY, CDR2 FYNNEI. The CDR3 DNA sequence: TGTGCCAGCAGTGAAAACAGTTGCTATAGCTACACCTTC. Amino acid sequence: CASSENSCYSYTF.

Of note for this clonotype: This may be a read error, as it is one base from a much larger clone. The chain links TRBV18 to TRBJ2-1; D assignment may be TRBD1 or TRBD2 (5 bases each). Deletions cut 6 bases from V and 8 bases from J, with 20 bases between. The CDR3 contains 15 residues. The germline gives CDR1 KGHSH, CDR2 LQKENI. CDR3 loop: CASSIDGATRYEQFF. The DNA of the CDR3 is TGTGCCAGCTCCATCGACGGGGCCACCCGTTATGAGCAGTTCTTC.

As to this clonotype: A read error may produce the germline difference seen at one junction end. V is TRBV18 and J is TRBJ2-4; 7 bases fit TRBD1. CDR3 length equals 16 residues. Per the germline V gene, CDR1 is KGHSH and CDR2 is LQKENI. This CDR3 is CANSPPGGLAENIQYF. The CDR3 coding sequence is TGTGCCAACTCACCACCAGGGGGATTAGCCGAAAACATTCAGTACTTC.

This clonotype was counted between two and nine times. A much larger clone sits a single nucleotide away, making a read error possible. The chain links TRBV9 to TRBJ2-6; the D gene is possibly TRBD1 (6 bases). Per germline, CDR1 SGDLS and CDR2 YYNGEE. This CDR3 region has 19 residues. CDR3 residues: CTSSPVLQGSLSGANVLTF. The CDR3 DNA reads as TGTACCAGCAGCCCTGTGCTTCAGGGGTCCCTCTCTGGGGCCAACGTCCTGACTTTC.

This chain connects TRBV27 to TRBJ2-2, with D perhaps TRBD1 (5 bases). This CDR3 spans 17 amino acids. Germline CDR1 is MNHEY and CDR2 is SMNVEV (reference sequence). Trimming left V 2 bases short and J 4 bases short, with 17 bases between. CDR3 in amino acids: CASSLRGARVGTGELFF. DNA of the CDR3: TGTGCCAGCAGTTTAAGGGGTGCCAGGGTGGGCACCGGGGAGCTGTTTTTT.

Many counts were recorded for this clonotype. V and J are TRBV30 and TRBJ2-3; D unresolved. CDR3 length equals 15 residues. Trimming cost V 0 bases and J 0 bases, with 10 bases left between them. CDR1 and CDR2 from the germline V gene are GTSNPN and SVGIG (reference sequence). In nucleotides, the CDR3 is TGTGCCTGGAGTGTGGTAACCCTTAGCACAGATACGCAGTATTTT. This gives the protein CAWSVVTLSTDTQYF.

This clonotype was seen only a few times. The chain carries TRBV6-4 and TRBJ1-2; D might be TRBD1 (5 bases). The V end lost 4 bases, the J end lost 4 bases, and 10 bases lay between the germline ends. The CDR3 contains 13 residues. Germline CDR1 is MRHNA and CDR2 is SNTAGT. The CDR3 DNA reads as TGTGCCAGCAGTGCTGACAGTCTCTATGGCTACACCTTC. Its translation: CASSADSLYGYTF.

Ten or more counts support this clonotype. The chain employs TRBV29-1 and TRBJ1-1; D is undetermined. There are 13 residues in the CDR3. V lost 3 bases, J lost 1 base, and 9 bases lay in between. CDR1 is SQVTM and CDR2 is ANQGSEA in the germline V gene. CDR3 coding DNA: TGCAGCGTTGAGGACGGAACGAACACTGAAGCTTTCTTT. Its translation: CSVEDGTNTEAFF.